These 17 T cell receptor beta chains were sequenced from one sample in a study of blood T cell repertoires in COVID-19. The protocol was immunoSEQ multiplex PCR, while the TCRdb copy is restricted to in-frame clones and leaves out a portion. The sample lists over 200,000 clones; approximately 90% were seen once. Sequencing was performed on peripheral blood. The receptors here all came from a middle-aged woman with acute or convalescent COVID-19.

This clone was observed a single time. The chain is built from TRBV6-5 and TRBJ2-1; TRBD2 might be the D (5 bases). This CDR3 region has 15 residues. Looked up from germline, CDR1 is MNHEY and CDR2 is SVGAGI. Trimming cost V 5 bases and J 5 bases, with 16 bases left between them. CDR3 in amino acids: CASSPPGVVHNEQFF. The DNA for the CDR3 is TGTGCCAGCAGTCCACCCGGGGTAGTCCACAATGAGCAGTTCTTC.

The V gene is TRBV11-2, the J gene TRBJ2-2; the match to TRBD1 covers 8 bases. The CDR3 has 15 amino acids. Trimming at V came to 6 bases and at J to 1 base, leaving 4 bases not matched to a gene. Germline CDR1 reads SGHAT; CDR2 reads FQNNGV. As DNA, the CDR3 is TGTGCCAGCAGGCAAACAGGGGGGAACACCGGGGAGCTGTTTTTT. Translating it yields CASRQTGGNTGELFF. Drawing the rest from reference TRBV11-2 and TRBJ2-2, the complete variable domain is EAGVAQSPRYKIIEKRQSVAFWCNPISGHATLYWYQQILGQGPKLLIQFQNNGVVDDSQLPKDRFSAERLKGVDSTLKIQPAKLEDSAVYLCASRQTGGNTGELFFGEGSRLTVL.

This sequence joins TRBV5-1 and TRBJ1-3; the D is unclear. The germline gives CDR1 SGHRS, CDR2 YFSETQ. V lost 0 bases to trimming and J lost 1 base, with 20 bases between them. CDR3 length: 19 residues. This chain's CDR3 is CASSLVGARAVGSGNTIYF. CDR3 coding DNA: TGCGCCAGCAGCTTGGTAGGAGCGAGGGCAGTTGGATCTGGAAACACCATATATTTT.

The rearrangement links TRBV19 to TRBJ1-2; TRBD1 is a possible D gene (6 bases). This CDR3 spans 13 amino acids. With 6 bases removed from V and 6 bases from J, the gap between germline ends came to 14 bases. Per the germline V gene, CDR1 is LNHDA and CDR2 is SQIVND (reference sequence). CDR3 in amino acids: CASRVTGSHGYTF. The CDR3 region has the DNA TGTGCCAGTAGGGTCACAGGGAGTCATGGCTACACCTTC.

This clone was counted once. The genes are TRBV10-2 and TRBJ2-1; 14 bases agree with TRBD2. The length of the CDR3 is 14 residues. V was clipped by 5 bases and J by 9 bases; unmatched bases: 3. Per the germline V gene, CDR1 is WSHSY and CDR2 is SAAADI. CDR3 amino acids: CASSSGTSGGEQFF. CDR3 nucleotide sequence: TGCGCCAGCAGTTCCGGGACTAGCGGGGGTGAGCAGTTCTTC.

The V call is TRBV6-6, the J call TRBJ1-2; no clear D. The germline V gene encodes CDR1 MNHNY and CDR2 SVGAGI (reference sequence). Trimming took 7 bases from V and 1 from J, leaving 7 bases between them. The CDR3 contains 12 residues. This CDR3 reads CASTRVNYGYTF. DNA for the CDR3: TGTGCCAGCACCCGAGTTAACTATGGCTACACCTTC.

V gene TRBV7-5 combines with J gene TRBJ1-6; whether TRBD1, the table's D call, matches the DNA was not checked. TRBV7-5 is classified as a pseudogene. This CDR3 region has 21 residues. The CDR3 region is CARSLAPPDSDRRSYNSPLHF. In nucleotides, the CDR3 is TGTGCCAGAAGCTTAGCCCCCCCCGACTCTGACAGGCGGTCCTATAATTCACCCCTCCACTTT.

The chain employs TRBV5-1 and TRBJ2-2; TRBD2 aligns across 9 bases. The CDR3 spans 16 residues. Germline V lookup: CDR1 SGHRS, CDR2 YFSETQ. The trim removed 2 bases at V and 2 bases at J, leaving 4 bases unmatched. The CDR3 is CASSFLAGTNTGELFF. The CDR3 region has the DNA TGCGCCAGCAGCTTTCTAGCGGGAACTAACACCGGGGAGCTGTTTTTT.

J is TRBJ2-1 and V is TRBV11-2; 9 bases align to TRBD2. CDR3 length equals 18 residues. The V gene's germline CDR1 is SGHAT and CDR2 FQNNGV. Trimming at V came to 8 bases and at J to 4 bases, leaving 18 bases not matched to a gene. The CDR3 nucleotides read TGTGCCAGCCTAGAGGCAGGCGGGGGGGCCTGGATGTACAATGAGCAGTTCTTC. This sequence encodes CASLEAGGGAWMYNEQFF.

The chain couples TRBV7-9 to TRBJ1-1; TRBD1 aligns across 7 bases. V was pared by 5 bases and J by 5 bases, with 11 bases of the junction left unmatched. CDR1 SEHNR and CDR2 FQNEAQ come from the germline V gene (reference sequence). CDR3 length: 15 amino acids. The CDR3 sequence is CASSPWTGSGTEAFF. The DNA of the CDR3 is TGTGCCAGCAGCCCCTGGACAGGCAGCGGTACTGAAGCTTTCTTT.

The V gene is TRBV2, the J gene TRBJ2-5, with D possibly matching TRBD2 (5 bases). The V end was cut by 4 bases, the J end by 5 bases, with 8 bases between. CDR1 and CDR2 (germline): SNHLY, FYNNEI. The CDR3 has 12 amino acids. The DNA for the CDR3 is TGTGCCAGCAGTGCTAGAGGGGAGACCCAGTACTTC. Translating gives CASSARGETQYF.

The J gene is TRBJ1-1, the V gene TRBV7-9, with D tentatively TRBD1 (5 bases). Germline CDR1 SEHNR, CDR2 FQNEAQ (reference sequence). V was cut by 6 bases and J by 3 bases, with 11 bases left in between. The CDR3 is 13 amino acids. CDR3 amino acids: CASREGPDTEAFF. CDR3 DNA: TGTGCCAGCAGGGAGGGGCCGGACACTGAAGCTTTCTTT.

This sequence joins TRBV18 and TRBJ1-2, with 8 bases aligning to TRBD1. Per the germline V gene, CDR1 is KGHSH and CDR2 is LQKENI. This CDR3 region has 15 residues. The V and J ends lost 3 bases and 3 bases, in that order; junction bases with no gene match: 6. CDR3 DNA sequence: TGTGCCAGCTCACCGACAGGGGATAATCACTATGGCTACACCTTC. As protein: CASSPTGDNHYGYTF.

This rearrangement joins TRBV10-1 to TRBJ2-7; 9 bases agree with TRBD2. Losses at the gene ends were 7 bases for V and 3 bases for J; bases not matched to a gene: 16. CDR3 length equals 17 residues. In germline, CDR1 is WNHNN, CDR2 SYGVQD (reference sequence). The CDR3 DNA reads TGCGCCAGCACCACCCCCGCGGGACTAGCCAAAGACTACGAGCAGTACGTC. The encoded protein is CASTTPAGLAKDYEQYV.

The V gene is TRBV2, the J gene TRBJ2-3; 10 bases line up with TRBD1. V was clipped by 5 bases and J by 0 bases; unmatched bases: 5. This CDR3 has 16 residues. Germline values: CDR1 SNHLY, CDR2 FYNNEI. Here the CDR3 reads CASSRDRGSSTDTQYF. The CDR3 DNA sequence: TGTGCCAGCAGTCGGGACAGGGGATCTAGCACAGATACGCAGTATTTT.

V is TRBV2 and J is TRBJ2-3; 8 bases map to TRBD2. The CDR3 sequence is 14 residues long. The V gene's germline CDR1 is SNHLY and CDR2 FYNNEI. Trimming removed 9 bases from V and 1 base from J; junction bases left unmatched: 6. CDR3 region: CASTGRGGTDTQYF. The CDR3 DNA follows: TGTGCCAGTACCGGGCGGGGGGGCACAGATACGCAGTATTTT.

The chain is built from TRBV2 and TRBJ1-1; D perhaps matches TRBD1 (5 bases). The germline V gene encodes CDR1 SNHLY and CDR2 FYNNEI. The CDR3 runs to 14 residues. V was trimmed by 1 base and J by 4 bases, leaving 10 bases between them. The CDR3 bases are TGTGCCAGCAGTGAAGTCCCGGGGGGCACTGAAGCTTTCTTT. This encodes CASSEVPGGTEAFF.